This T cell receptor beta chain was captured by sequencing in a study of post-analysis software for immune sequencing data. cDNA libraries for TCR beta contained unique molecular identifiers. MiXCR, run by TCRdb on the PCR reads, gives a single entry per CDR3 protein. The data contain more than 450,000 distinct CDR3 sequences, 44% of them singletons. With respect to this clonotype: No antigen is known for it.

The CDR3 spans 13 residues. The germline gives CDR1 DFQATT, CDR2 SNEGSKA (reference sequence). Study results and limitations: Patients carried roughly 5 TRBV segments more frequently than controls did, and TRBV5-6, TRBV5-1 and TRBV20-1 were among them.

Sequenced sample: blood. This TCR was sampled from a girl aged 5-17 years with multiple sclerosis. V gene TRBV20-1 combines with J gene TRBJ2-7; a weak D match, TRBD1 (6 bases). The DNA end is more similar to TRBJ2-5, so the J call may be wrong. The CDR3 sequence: CSALQGALETQYF. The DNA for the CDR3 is TGCAGTGCCCTACAGGGCGCGTTGGAGACCCAGTACTTC.